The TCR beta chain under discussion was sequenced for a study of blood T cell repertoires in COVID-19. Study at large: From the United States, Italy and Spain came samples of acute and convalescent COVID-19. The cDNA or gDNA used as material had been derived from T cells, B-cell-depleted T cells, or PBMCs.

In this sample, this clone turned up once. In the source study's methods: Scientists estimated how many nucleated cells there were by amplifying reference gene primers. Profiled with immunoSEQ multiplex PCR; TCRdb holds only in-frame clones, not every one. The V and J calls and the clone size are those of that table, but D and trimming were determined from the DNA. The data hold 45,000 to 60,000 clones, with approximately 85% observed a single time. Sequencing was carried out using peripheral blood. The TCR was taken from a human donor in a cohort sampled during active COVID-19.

CDR3: CAWSVTRQAFF. The DNA for the CDR3 is TGTGCCTGGAGTGTAACGCGGCAAGCTTTCTTT. This rearrangement joins TRBV30 to TRBJ1-1, with D uncertain. Germline V gene data show CDR1 as GTSNPN and CDR2 as SVGIG (reference sequence). This CDR3 has 11 amino acids. The V gene lost 0 bases and the J gene lost 9 bases, with 8 bases spanning the gap.